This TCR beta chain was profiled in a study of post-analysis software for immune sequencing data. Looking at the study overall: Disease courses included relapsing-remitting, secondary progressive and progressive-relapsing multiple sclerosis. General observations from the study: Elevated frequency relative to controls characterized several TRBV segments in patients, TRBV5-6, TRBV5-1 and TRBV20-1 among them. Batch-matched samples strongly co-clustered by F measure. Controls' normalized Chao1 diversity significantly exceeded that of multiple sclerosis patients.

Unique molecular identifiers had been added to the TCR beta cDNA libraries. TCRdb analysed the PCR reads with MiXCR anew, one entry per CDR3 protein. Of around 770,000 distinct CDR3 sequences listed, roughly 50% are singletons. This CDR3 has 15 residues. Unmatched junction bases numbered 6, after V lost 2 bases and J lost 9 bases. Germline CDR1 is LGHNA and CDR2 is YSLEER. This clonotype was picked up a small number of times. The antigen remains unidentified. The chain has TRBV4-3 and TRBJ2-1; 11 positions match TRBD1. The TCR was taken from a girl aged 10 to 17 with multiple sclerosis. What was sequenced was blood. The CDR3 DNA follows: TGCGCCAGCAGCCAAACCCGGGACAGGGGGTTTGAGCAGTTCTTC. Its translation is CASSQTRDRGFEQFF.